Shown below are 32 T cell receptor beta chains from a single sample sequenced in a study of tumor-infiltrating lymphocytes in primary liver carcinoma. From unsorted bulk tissue weighing 20-30 mg, DNA and RNA were co-extracted. Total RNA (roughly 550 ng) served as template for TCR beta cDNA synthesis primed by a constant-region primer. The TCR beta library was amplified through three nested multiplex PCR rounds in a modified ARM-PCR procedure. PCR rounds one and two used TRBV1-TRBV30 forward primers with a C-beta reverse primer for approximately 10 cycles each. TCRdb processed the multiplex PCR reads anew with MiXCR; each CDR3 protein has one entry. The table has 100,000 or so distinct CDR3 sequences, 82% seen once; the top ten hold approximately 18%. Sequencing was performed on liver tumor tissue from sampling region 3. Subset of the sample: tumor region T3, left-lateral pole. The source is a man aged 40-49 years with primary liver carcinoma and hepatitis B virus infection.

About this clonotype: Compared with germline, one end of the junction differs, possibly owing to a read error. V and J are TRBV6-2 or TRBV6-3 and TRBJ2-5, with D possibly TRBD1 on 6 matching bases. This CDR3 contains 16 residues. CDR1 and CDR2 from the germline V gene are MNHEY and SVGEGT. CDR3 nucleotide sequence: TGTACCAGCAGTTTCGGGACACACGAGAAAAAGTGGGGCCAATACTTC. This translates into CTSSFGTHEKKWGQYF.

In this sample, this clonotype is medium-sized. The chain combines TRBV29-1 with TRBJ2-1; 7 bases line up with TRBD1. The CDR3 is 13 residues long. CDR1 is SQVTM and CDR2 is ANQGSEA in the germline V gene. V shed 6 bases and J 3 bases; nucleotides not matched to a gene: 5. The CDR3 loop reads CSVQQGLYNEQFF. DNA for the CDR3: TGCAGCGTCCAACAGGGGCTCTACAATGAGCAGTTCTTC.

The gene calls are TRBV10-3 and TRBJ1-5, with D unclear. Per germline, CDR1 ENHRY and CDR2 SYGVKD. V was cut by 7 bases and J by 7 bases, with 14 bases left in between. The CDR3 loop spans 13 amino acids. This CDR3 reads CAINIDMVQPQHF. CDR3 nucleotide sequence: TGTGCCATCAATATAGACATGGTGCAGCCCCAGCATTTT.

Comment on this clonotype: At one boundary the junction diverges from the germline segment, which might be a read error. This chain connects TRBV11-2 to TRBJ2-2; possibly TRBD1 or TRBD2 for D (6 bases each). This CDR3 spans 16 amino acids. Germline V gene lookup returns CDR1 SGHAT and CDR2 FQNNGV. Here the CDR3 DNA reads TGTGCCAGCCGCTTGCAGGGGTTTTCAGGCGCCGGGGGACTGTTTTTT. Translation: CASRLQGFSGAGGLFF.

Many counts were recorded for this clonotype. The V and J genes are TRBV5-5 and TRBJ1-4, with no clear D. Between the trimmed V and J ends, which lost 0 bases and 8 bases, there was a span of 14 bases. From germline, CDR1 is SGHKS and CDR2 YYEKEE (reference sequence). The CDR3 consists of 15 residues. The CDR3 region is CASSLEWRDGEKLFF. The CDR3 region has the DNA TGTGCCAGCAGCTTGGAGTGGAGGGATGGAGAAAAACTGTTTTTT. Full variable domain (remainder filled in from reference TRBV5-5 and TRBJ1-4): DAGVTQSPTHLIKTRGQQVTLRCSPISGHKSVSWYQQVLGQGPQFIFQYYEKEERGRGNFPDRFSARQFPNYSSELNVNALLLGDSALYLCASSLEWRDGEKLFFGSGTQLSVL.

The CDR3 loop is CTGKRLQEDYEQYF. Written as DNA, the CDR3 is TGTACCGGCAAGAGACTACAGGAGGACTACGAGCAGTACTTC. The chain combines TRBV6-2 or TRBV6-3 with TRBJ2-7; D tentatively fits TRBD1 or TRBD2 (5 bases each). Germline V gene lookup returns CDR1 MNHEY and CDR2 SVGEGT. This CDR3 spans 14 amino acids.

This chain uses TRBV4-1 with TRBJ2-1; 10 bases are a match to TRBD2. Trimming at V came to 0 bases and at J to 8 bases, leaving 7 bases not matched to a gene. Germline CDR1 MGHRA, CDR2 YSYEKL. This CDR3 comprises 16 residues. CDR3 coding DNA: TGCGCCAGCAGCCAAGATTCAGCGGGAGGGGTAGATGAGCAGTTCTTC. It encodes CASSQDSAGGVDEQFF.

As to this clonotype: A much larger clonotype is one base distant, so this may be a read error. V gene TRBV24-1 combines with J gene TRBJ2-2; D gene uncertain. CDR3 length: 17 amino acids. CDR1 is KGHDR, CDR2 SFDVKD, per germline. The DNA for the CDR3 is TGTGCCACCAGTAATTTGGCGGTTGATGATGGGCCCGGGGAGCTGTTTTTT. This encodes CATSNLAVDDGPGELFF.

With respect to this clonotype: The junction and the germline gene differ at one end; a read error may be behind it. This chain links TRBV29-1 with TRBJ2-1, with 10 bases identical to TRBD2. Per the germline V gene, CDR1 is SQVTM and CDR2 is ANQGSEA. The CDR3 contains 15 residues. CDR3: CSVGPAGGFYNKRSF. The CDR3, as DNA: TGCAGCGTTGGACCAGCGGGAGGGTTCTACAATAAGCGGTCCTTC.

As concerns this clonotype: As the CDR3 is not closed by the conserved phenylalanine or tryptophan, this likely results from a read error. This chain uses TRBV6-5 with TRBJ2-5; perhaps D is TRBD1 or TRBD2 (6 bases each). The CDR3 consists of 16 residues. Germline loops: CDR1 MNHEY, CDR2 SVGAGI. This CDR3 is CACSPPGGGSKETQYI. CDR3 DNA sequence: TGTGCCTGCAGTCCTCCCGGGGGCGGATCGAAGGAGACCCAGTACATC.

For this clonotype: A much larger clone lies one base from this, so it may be a read error. The genes are TRBV5-1 and TRBJ2-2, with D possibly being TRBD1 (7 bases). CDR1 and CDR2 (germline): SGHRS, YFSETQ. This CDR3 contains 16 residues. Trimming removed 7 bases from V and 3 bases from J, with 19 bases in between. CDR3 sequence: CASLDPSRGDTGELFF. CDR3 in DNA: TGCGCCAGCTTAGACCCGTCCAGGGGGGACACCGGGGAGCTGTTTTTT.

Remarks on this clonotype: The CDR3 does not close with the conserved phenylalanine or tryptophan, likely indicating a read error. The rearrangement uses TRBV12-3 or TRBV12-4 and TRBJ1-5, with D perhaps TRBD1 (6 bases). This CDR3 is 14 amino acids long. V gave up 5 bases and J gave up 9 bases, with 17 bases separating them. CDR3 nucleotides: TGTGCCAGCAGTCTAGAGGGGGTGAGTCGGCCCCAGCATATT. Translation: CASSLEGVSRPQHI.

As for this clonotype: A junction boundary mismatches the germline segment, possibly from a read error. This sequence joins TRBV29-1 and TRBJ2-3; D gene ambiguous. This CDR3 comprises 11 residues. The germline V gene has CDR1 SQVTM and CDR2 ANQGSEA. CDR3 in DNA: TGCAGCGTTAGGTTTTCAGATACACAGTATTTT. Amino acid sequence: CSVRFSDTQYF.

In regard to this clonotype: The CDR3 ends on some other residue instead of the conserved phenylalanine or tryptophan, so this is likely a read error. This chain links TRBV4-1 with TRBJ2-7; no reliable D call. Looked up from germline, CDR1 is MGHRA and CDR2 is YSYEKL. CDR3 size: 14 residues. DNA of the CDR3: TGCGCCAGCAGTCTAAATGACAAGTCCTACGGGCAGTACTAC. Its protein product is CASSLNDKSYGQYY.

This chain joins TRBV7-2 and TRBJ2-2; the D is unclear. Germline V gene lookup returns CDR1 SGHTA and CDR2 FQGNSA. This CDR3 contains 14 residues. V lost 6 bases to trimming and J lost 7 bases, with 15 bases between them. This CDR3 reads CASSLKKSGGELFF. In nucleotides, the CDR3 is TGTGCCAGCAGTTTAAAAAAGTCGGGCGGGGAGCTGTTTTTT. The variable domain in full, completed from reference TRBV7-2 and TRBJ2-2, reads GAGVSQSPSNKVTEKGKDVELRCDPISGHTALYWYRQSLGQGLEFLIYFQGNSAPDKSGLPSDRFSAERTGGSVSTLTIQRTQQEDSAVYLCASSLKKSGGELFFGEGSRLTVL.

Turning to this clonotype: An end of the junction differs from the germline gene, which may be a read error. CDR3 sequence (DNA): TGTGTCAGCAGCCCCTGGACAGGGGTCGAGGAGACCCGGTACTTC. Protein product: CVSSPWTGVEETRYF. V usage is TRBV12-3 or TRBV12-4 and J usage is TRBJ2-5; 9 bases map to TRBD1. The CDR3 runs to 15 residues.

The V gene is TRBV5-1, the J gene TRBJ2-3; 7 bases align to TRBD2. The V and J ends lost 6 bases and 1 base, in that order; junction bases with no gene match: 14. The CDR3 sequence is 17 residues long. Germline CDR1 and CDR2: SGHRS and YFSETQ. The CDR3 reads CASNPEPGLMGTDTQYF. In DNA, the CDR3 is TGCGCCAGCAACCCCGAGCCGGGACTAATGGGCACAGATACGCAGTATTTT.

To note about this clonotype: The junction differs from germline at one of its ends, possibly a read error. The J gene is TRBJ1-2, the V gene TRBV4-2; D ambiguous. From germline, CDR1 is LGHNA and CDR2 YNFKEQ. The CDR3 covers 15 residues. As DNA, the CDR3 is TGTACCAGCAGCCAAGATCATCAAGGGAACTATGGCTACACCTTC. Its translation: CTSSQDHQGNYGYTF.

Notes on this clonotype: Sequence at one end of the junction differs from germline and may be a read error. The chain uses TRBV6-6 and TRBJ2-2; D tentatively reads TRBD1 or TRBD2 (5 bases each). Germline V gene data show CDR1 as MNHNY and CDR2 as SVGAGI (reference sequence). This CDR3 contains 18 residues. The CDR3 sequence: CASSYPLRQGVATGDLYF. The DNA for the CDR3 is TGTGCCAGCAGTTACCCCCTGCGCCAAGGGGTTGCCACCGGGGATCTGTATTTT.

To note about this clonotype: This may be a read error, as it is one base from a much larger clone. The V call is TRBV28, the J call TRBJ1-5; D not resolved. The germline CDR1 and CDR2 sequences are MDHEN and SYDVKM. The CDR3 length is 12 residues. The CDR3 is CVSSLRGQPQHF. For the CDR3, the DNA is TGTGTCAGCAGTTTACGAGGGCAGCCCCAGCATTTT.

With respect to this clonotype: Germline and junction disagree at one end, which may indicate a read error. CDR3 bases: TGTACCAGCAGTCCCTCGGAAGGCGGGCATACAGATACGCAGTATTTT. It codes for CTSSPSEGGHTDTQYF. The chain has TRBV12-3 or TRBV12-4 and TRBJ2-3, with D possibly matching TRBD2 (5 bases). This CDR3 spans 16 amino acids.

This clonotype was counted between two and nine times. An end of the junction differs from the germline gene, which may be a read error. The genes are TRBV4-1 and TRBJ2-1; D might be TRBD2 (6 bases). The CDR3 is 14 residues long. Germline CDR1 reads MGHRA; CDR2 reads YSYEKL. In DNA, the CDR3 is TGCGCCACCAGCCAAGCGGGTCTAGTACGTGAGCAGTTCTTC. Residues: CATSQAGLVREQFF.

A note on this clonotype: A junction end diverges from the germline sequence, so it may reflect a read error. V is TRBV5-1 and J is TRBJ1-1; 7 bases fit TRBD1. This CDR3 spans 16 amino acids. Germline assignment: CDR1 SGHRS and CDR2 YFSETQ. CDR3: CASGLSSGGANIEAFF. The DNA for the CDR3 is TGCGCCAGCGGCTTGTCGTCAGGGGGGGCGAACATTGAAGCTTTCTTT.

Comments on this clonotype: The junction shows a germline mismatch at one end, possibly a read error. The chain carries TRBV14 and TRBJ2-1; no definite D call. Germline V gene data show CDR1 as SGHDN and CDR2 as FVKESK. The CDR3 covers 14 residues. The CDR3 region has the DNA TGTGCCGGCAGCCAAAATCTCGACACCAGTGAGCAGTCCTTC. Translation: CAGSQNLDTSEQSF.

This clonotype has just a few counts. The chain joins TRBV11-2 to TRBJ2-6; D is possibly TRBD2 (5 bases). The CDR3 totals 15 residues. Germline CDR1 and CDR2: SGHAT and FQNNGV. Trimming left V 10 bases short and J 13 bases short, with 26 bases between. The CDR3 DNA follows: TGTGCCACCCAGCGGCCGCGCTCTGGAGTCAATGTCCTGACTTTC. Its translation: CATQRPRSGVNVLTF. Complete variable domain (other parts from reference TRBV11-2 and TRBJ2-6): EAGVAQSPRYKIIEKRQSVAFWCNPISGHATLYWYQQILGQGPKLLIQFQNNGVVDDSQLPKDRFSAERLKGVDSTLKIQPAKLEDSAVYLCATQRPRSGVNVLTFGAGSRLTVL.

This chain joins TRBV6-6 and TRBJ1-2; D gene unclear. CDR1 and CDR2 from the germline V gene are MNHNY and SVGAGI (reference sequence). This CDR3 contains 14 residues. Trimming stripped 5 bases from V and 10 bases from J, with 20 bases between. The CDR3 DNA is TGTGCCAGCAGTCCAAGGATGTGGACGATCGACTACACCTTC. Its protein product is CASSPRMWTIDYTF.

A note on this clonotype: This may come from a read error, since a much larger clone is one base off. The gene calls are TRBV5-1 and TRBJ2-1; no definite D call. The CDR3 length is 13 residues. Germline loops: CDR1 SGHRS, CDR2 YFSETQ. The CDR3 DNA is TGCGCCAACAGCTTCCCCCAGTACAATGAGCAGTTCTTC. Translating it yields CANSFPQYNEQFF. Filled out from reference TRBV5-1 and TRBJ2-1, the complete variable domain reads KAGVTQTPRYLIKTRGQQVTLSCSPISGHRSVSWYQQTPGQGLQFLFEYFSETQRNKGNFPGRFSGRQFSNSRSEMNVSTLELGDSALYLCANSFPQYNEQFFGPGTRLTVL.

The chain has TRBV6-5 and TRBJ2-6; 8 bases are shared with TRBD1. The CDR3 totals 18 residues. Germline lookup yields CDR1 MNHEY and CDR2 SVGAGI. Germline trimming cut 7 bases from V and 6 bases from J; bases unmatched to any gene: 17. The CDR3 region is CASTHRRQGIGEANVLTF. CDR3 bases: TGTGCCAGCACCCACCGGAGACAGGGGATTGGTGAGGCCAACGTCCTGACTTTC.

By sample fraction, this clonotype is medium-sized. CDR3 loop: CASSRRTSGSTDTQYF. As DNA, the CDR3 is TGTGCCAGCAGCCGTCGGACTAGCGGGAGCACAGATACGCAGTATTTT. The V gene is TRBV12-3 or TRBV12-4, the J gene TRBJ2-3; 11 bases map to TRBD2. The CDR3 has 16 amino acids. V shed 6 bases, J shed 0 bases, and the junction held 5 bases outside the gene matches.

Remarks on this clonotype: The conserved phenylalanine or tryptophan normally closing the CDR3 is absent here, so this likely arose from a read error. This chain links TRBV29-1 with TRBJ2-2; 8 bases fit TRBD2. The CDR3 length is 15 residues. Trimming cost V 4 bases and J 0 bases; bases outside gene matches: 4. Germline CDR1 SQVTM, CDR2 ANQGSEA. CDR3 sequence reads: CSVVTSEANTGELFL. The CDR3 region has the DNA TGCAGCGTTGTGACTAGCGAGGCGAACACCGGGGAGCTGTTTTTA.

Concerning this clonotype: A much larger clone is a single base away; this may be a read error. The V call is TRBV12-3 or TRBV12-4, the J call TRBJ2-2; 10 nucleotides align to TRBD1. This CDR3 has 15 amino acids. The CDR3 nucleotides read TGTACCAGCAGGGATCGACAGGGGGCCACCGGGGAGCTGTTTTTT. This sequence encodes CTSRDRQGATGELFF.

This clonotype showed up just once. One junction end does not reproduce the germline sequence, and a read error may be involved. The gene calls are TRBV29-1 and TRBJ2-7; 8 nucleotides match TRBD1. This CDR3 contains 14 residues. Looked up from germline, CDR1 is SQVTM and CDR2 is ANQGSEA. The CDR3 nucleotides are TGCAGCCTTGAGTTTGGTAACAGGGGGTACGAACAGTACTTC. Translation gives CSLEFGNRGYEQYF.